The rows below give T cell receptor beta chains drawn from one sample of a study of kidney transplant recipient with SARS-CoV-2 infection. MiXCR, applied by TCRdb to the reads, yields one record per CDR3 protein. This table has 250,000 or so distinct CDR3 sequences, around 30% appearing once. The sequences come from a blood sample, collected at baseline and between days 110 and 120 from a kidney transplant recipient. These receptors were taken from a male patient between 25 and 39 years old who had COVID-19 and was a kidney transplant recipient. Some of these T cells may belong to the graft donor. Both conserved end residues are part of each CDR3. Fields, in order: clone size, J gene, D gene, V gene, CDR3 DNA, CDR3 protein. D genes are given only for firm matches. The size of a clone is reported for some rows only, either as once, few or many, or as a class for expanded clones.

abundance: many; j_gene: TRBJ1-5; d_gene: .; v_gene: TRBV7-8; CDR3nt: TGTGCCAGCAGCTTACTGCCGGGAGGGAGCAATCAGCCCCAGCATTTT; CDR3aa: CASSLLPGGSNQPQHF
abundance: many; j_gene: TRBJ2-3; d_gene: TRBD1; v_gene: TRBV5-1; CDR3nt: TGCGCCAGCAGCTTCACGACAGGGGGGAGCACAGATACGCAGTATTTT; CDR3aa: CASSFTTGGSTDTQYF
abundance: .; j_gene: TRBJ1-1; d_gene: .; v_gene: TRBV3-1; CDR3nt: TGTGCCAGCAGCCGGTCGGCTCCCACTTCAATTCGCACTGAAGCTTTCTTT; CDR3aa: CASSRSAPTSIRTEAFF
abundance: many; j_gene: TRBJ1-4; d_gene: TRBD1; v_gene: TRBV10-3; CDR3nt: TGTGCCATCAGTGACGACAGGGTGCGCGGAAAACTGTTTTTT; CDR3aa: CAISDDRVRGKLFF
abundance: many; j_gene: TRBJ2-1; d_gene: TRBD2; v_gene: TRBV5-6; CDR3nt: TGTGCCAGCAGCTTAGCGGCTCGACTAGCGGTCTCCTACAATGAGCAGTTCTTC; CDR3aa: CASSLAARLAVSYNEQFF
abundance: .; j_gene: TRBJ1-5; d_gene: .; v_gene: TRBV12-3/TRBV12-4; CDR3nt: TGTGCCAGCAGCTTATATGAGCTCGGTATTAGCAATCAGCCCCAGCATTTT; CDR3aa: CASSLYELGISNQPQHF
abundance: many; j_gene: TRBJ2-1; d_gene: TRBD2; v_gene: TRBV14; CDR3nt: TGTGCCAGCAGCCCCCGGACCCGCCTACTAGCGAACAATGAGCAGTTCTTC; CDR3aa: CASSPRTRLLANNEQFF
abundance: many; j_gene: TRBJ2-2; d_gene: .; v_gene: TRBV7-3; CDR3nt: TGTGCCAGCAGCTTAGTGGGTAGTCCCGGGGAGCTGTTTTTT; CDR3aa: CASSLVGSPGELFF
abundance: many; j_gene: TRBJ2-2; d_gene: .; v_gene: TRBV27; CDR3nt: TGTGCCAGCAGACTTAAAGACCGGGCCCGTGGCACCGGGGAGCTGTTTTTT; CDR3aa: CASRLKDRARGTGELFF
abundance: many; j_gene: TRBJ2-5; d_gene: .; v_gene: TRBV3-1; CDR3nt: TGTGCCAGCAGCGAGGGTTATCCCATTTCTTTCTCTGAGACCCAGTACTTC; CDR3aa: CASSEGYPISFSETQYF